The source of this T cell receptor beta chain is a study of cytomegalovirus exposure and HLA in healthy donors (dated by TCRdb to about 2017). For context, the study as a whole: According to a later analysis, one platform produced both the roughly 130 validation repertoires and the 700 or so repertoires of the first cohort. The study aimed to test whether cataloging public T cell receptors could reveal signatures of past pathogen exposure. A separate validation cohort of about 110 different subjects was used in addition to the roughly 700-subject first cohort. To predict cytomegalovirus infection status, the study brought together high-throughput TCR immunosequencing, statistical association of individual TCRs with disease status, and machine learning.

The library was generated by the immunoSEQ multiplex PCR assay. The source study handled its data this way. A statistical classification framework was built to diagnose cytomegalovirus status from the catalog of TCR beta chain sequences. TCRdb took this table from immuneACCESS and kept in-frame rearrangements with V and J called. Such tables lack part of the clones; where checked against another copy, unresolved V genes explain under half of the gap, and the rest is unexplained. The D gene and trimming were derived from the DNA, and the V and J assignments and clone size from that table. The sample includes about 150,000 clones, with 70% to 90% observed a single time. The biggest ten clones account for around 2.1% of the sample. Of note for this clone: Its antigen remains undetermined. Base qualities are not provided; no much larger clone lies one nucleotide away.

The donors belonged to the validation cohort of about 120 subjects, which was separate from the roughly 670-subject first cohort. What the work shows at the level of the full study, not this receptor alone: In both the original and validation cohorts, the classifier was reported to diagnose cytomegalovirus status with high specificity and sensitivity. Subsequent analysis determined that TCRs grouped into clusters in the first cohort also showed a tendency toward co-occurrence across the roughly 120 validation repertoires, and approximately 94% of cluster scores exceeded 0. All 120 or so repertoires were used to score co-occurrence in the validation cohort in a later analysis, because that analysis had no HLA typing for the cohort. The authors suggested that the approach could potentially be generalized to other disease states and immunological phenotypes. Three of the identified cytomegalovirus-associated TCR beta chains were confirmed in vitro to be specific for cytomegalovirus antigens. Most TCR sequences were observed very rarely across donors, whereas some public TCRs were present in many individuals. The study gave a list of about 150 TCR beta chains associated with cytomegalovirus.

The clonotype originates from a human donor in good health. Specimen: PBMCs.

The CDR3: CASSVGENEQFF. The nucleotides read TGTGCCAGCAGTGTAGGAGAGAATGAGCAGTTCTTC. The V gene is TRBV2 and the J gene is TRBJ2-1; the D gene remains uncertain. The germline V gene specifies SNHLY as CDR1 and FYNNEI as CDR2. The CDR3, cysteine through phenylalanine, is 12 amino acids long. The retained sequence is limited to the CDR3, 36 bases, with the frame set at the first base. Trimming costs V 4 bases and J 7 bases, and their ends lie 8 bases apart.